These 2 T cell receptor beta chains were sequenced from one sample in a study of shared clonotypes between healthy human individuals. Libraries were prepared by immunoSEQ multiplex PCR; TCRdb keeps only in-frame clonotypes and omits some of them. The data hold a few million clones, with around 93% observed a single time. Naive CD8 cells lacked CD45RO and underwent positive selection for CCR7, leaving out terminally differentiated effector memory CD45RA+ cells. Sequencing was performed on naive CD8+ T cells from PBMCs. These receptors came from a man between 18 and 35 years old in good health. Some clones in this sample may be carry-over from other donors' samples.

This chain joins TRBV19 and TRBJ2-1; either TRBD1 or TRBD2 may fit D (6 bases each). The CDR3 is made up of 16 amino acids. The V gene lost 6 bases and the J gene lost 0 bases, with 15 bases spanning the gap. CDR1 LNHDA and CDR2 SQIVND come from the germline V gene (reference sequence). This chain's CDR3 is CASSPSEGDSYNEQFF. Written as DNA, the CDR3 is TGTGCCAGTAGCCCTAGCGAGGGGGACTCCTACAATGAGCAGTTCTTC. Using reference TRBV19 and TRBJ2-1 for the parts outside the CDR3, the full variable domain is DGGITQSPKYLFRKEGQNVTLSCEQNLNHDAMYWYRQDPGQGLRLIYYSQIVNDFQKGDIAEGYSVSREKKESFPLTVTSAQKNPTAFYLCASSPSEGDSYNEQFFGPGTRLTVL.

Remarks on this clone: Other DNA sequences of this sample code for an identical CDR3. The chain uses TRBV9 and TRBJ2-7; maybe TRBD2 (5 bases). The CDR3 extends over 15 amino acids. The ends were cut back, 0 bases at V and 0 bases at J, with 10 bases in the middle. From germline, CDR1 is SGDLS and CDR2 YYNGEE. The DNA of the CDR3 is TGTGCCAGCAGCGTAGCCGGGGAACCCTCCTACGAGCAGTACTTC. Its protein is CASSVAGEPSYEQYF.